These T cell receptor beta chains were read from a single sample in a study of chemoradiotherapy in HPV16-positive cancers. Clones were sequenced by immunoSEQ multiplex PCR, and TCRdb holds only the in-frame ones, with some missing. The profile covers thousands of clones, with 80% to 90% appearing a single time and 4% to 5% taken by the ten largest. The sequences come from tumor tissue, collected from a patient who underwent chemoradiotherapy. Receptor source: a human donor with HPV-associated anogenital cancer. CDR3s include the opening cysteine and the closing phenylalanine or tryptophan. Fields, in order: V gene, J gene, CDR3 protein.

V: TRBV29-1; J: TRBJ2-6; CDR3: CSIMKFGANVLTF
V: TRBV5-4; J: TRBJ2-5; CDR3: CASSREAETQYF
V: TRBV4-2; J: TRBJ2-1; CDR3: CASSQEGGDNEQFF
V: TRBV6-6; J: TRBJ2-1; CDR3: CASRGLDNEQFF
V: TRBV15; J: TRBJ1-2; CDR3: CATSRGEGSYGYTF
V: TRBV6-1; J: TRBJ1-6; CDR3: CASGGTGGRSPLHF
V: TRBV12-5; J: TRBJ2-5; CDR3: CASGYSQGARQETQYF
V: TRBV5-1; J: TRBJ1-2; CDR3: CASSPETSVGYTF
V: TRBV11-2; J: TRBJ1-4; CDR3: CASSLDGINEKLFF
V: TRBV6-1; J: TRBJ1-1; CDR3: CASSEGRDTEAFF
V: TRBV2; J: TRBJ1-5; CDR3: CASVIEGGRNQPQHF
V: TRBV11-2; J: TRBJ1-2; CDR3: CASSLGGGSNYGYTF
V: TRBV20-1; J: TRBJ1-2; CDR3: CSAPGGYTF
V: TRBV30; J: TRBJ2-7; CDR3: CAFRDYHYEQYF
V: TRBV7-8; J: TRBJ2-3; CDR3: CASSPIRRGPGTDTQYF
V: TRBV5-1; J: TRBJ2-2; CDR3: CASSLTNTGELFF
V: TRBV7-3; J: TRBJ2-1; CDR3: CASSPTGGRNEQFF
V: TRBV28; J: TRBJ2-1; CDR3: CASSSGWVGEQFF
V: TRBV2; J: TRBJ2-2; CDR3: CASSAGIGAGELFF
V: TRBV2; J: TRBJ2-2; CDR3: CASSSGGPNTGELFF
V: TRBV10-1; J: TRBJ2-1; CDR3: CASSEPPLRRSYNEQFF
V: TRBV5-5; J: TRBJ2-5; CDR3: CASSLWGGVGETQYF
V: TRBV20-1; J: TRBJ1-2; CDR3: CSSPNYGYTF
V: TRBV4-2; J: TRBJ2-7; CDR3: CASSGQRGPYEQYF
V: TRBV6-5; J: TRBJ1-2; CDR3: CASSYKGDRGLDGYTF
V: TRBV9; J: TRBJ2-5; CDR3: CASSGGQGAGETQYF
V: TRBV4-1; J: TRBJ1-2; CDR3: CASSQAMWTGTNYGYTF
V: TRBV14; J: TRBJ2-5; CDR3: CASSQRLAGGETQYF
V: TRBV6-1; J: TRBJ2-4; CDR3: CASTLPGIQYF
V: TRBV21-1; J: TRBJ1-6; CDR3: CASSKGDHRVGVSPLHF
V: TRBV29-1; J: TRBJ2-2; CDR3: CSVRGQGAGELFF
V: TRBV15; J: TRBJ2-3; CDR3: CATSMRATDTQYF
V: TRBV19; J: TRBJ2-3; CDR3: CASRVGSTDTQYF
V: TRBV5-1; J: TRBJ2-7; CDR3: CASSLEGNEQYF
V: TRBV10-3; J: TRBJ1-1; CDR3: CAVTATGKGAEAFF
V: TRBV5-1; J: TRBJ1-3; CDR3: CASSGGNSGNTIYF
V: TRBV14; J: TRBJ1-6; CDR3: CASSLLHGNSPLHF
V: TRBV2; J: TRBJ2-7; CDR3: CASSESFRAYEQYF
V: TRBV6-1; J: TRBJ2-4; CDR3: CASSWDRETKNIQYF
V: TRBV29-1; J: TRBJ2-5; CDR3: CSVASFRQETQYF
V: TRBV18; J: TRBJ2-2; CDR3: CASSPTGQGGTGELFF
V: TRBV28; J: TRBJ1-4; CDR3: CASSLLAFEKLFF
V: TRBV5-1; J: TRBJ2-1; CDR3: CASSFSGSYNEQFF
V: TRBV27; J: TRBJ2-3; CDR3: CASSPWGTDTQYF
V: TRBV7-8; J: TRBJ1-2; CDR3: CASSIDRPGDYGYTF
V: TRBV19; J: TRBJ2-3; CDR3: CASSIFFGAGTDTQYF
V: TRBV9; J: TRBJ2-3; CDR3: CASSARPGASTDTQYF
V: TRBV27; J: TRBJ1-4; CDR3: CASSWDSRNEKLFF
V: TRBV27; J: TRBJ1-1; CDR3: CASSDQGSIPFF
V: TRBV5-1; J: TRBJ2-1; CDR3: CATSGLASSYNEQFF